This T cell receptor beta chain was found in a study of blood T cell repertoires in COVID-19. In the study overall: From the United States, Italy and Spain came samples of acute and convalescent COVID-19. Nucleic acid was either cDNA or gDNA, and it came from T cells, B-cell-depleted T cells, or PBMCs.

Assay used: immunoSEQ multiplex PCR; TCRdb lists only in-frame clones, some missing. The data show some 460,000 clones, with about nine tenths seen just once and 0.7% held by the top ten. CDR1 and CDR2 from the germline V gene are SNHLY and FYNNEI. This CDR3 comprises 14 residues. Trimming took 7 bases from V and 3 from J; bases not matched to a gene: 7. Categorization into cohorts depended on clinical history that participants reported. The recovered donors of Cohort 3 showed two negative PCRs, clearance, or symptom resolution. The chain employs TRBV2 and TRBJ2-3; 7 nucleotides line up with TRBD1. This TCR was sampled from a woman aged 18-29 years who had recovered from COVID-19. The source material was PBMCs or T cells enriched from blood (not recorded which). Written as DNA, the CDR3 is TGTGCCAGCACGAGGGACAGAGGAACAGATACGCAGTATTTT. Its protein product is CASTRDRGTDTQYF. Full variable domain (rest looked up from reference TRBV2 and TRBJ2-3): EPEVTQTPSHQVTQMGQEVILRCVPISNHLYFYWYRQILGQKVEFLVSFYNNEISEKSEIFDDQFSVERPDGSNFTLKIRSTKLEDSAMYFCASTRDRGTDTQYFGPGTRLTVL.